One T cell receptor (beta chain) is described in this entry. The antigen is unknown. The junction departs from germline at one end; a sequencing error may be responsible. Primers: 60 Vbeta forward and 13 Jbeta reverse. Libraries were prepared by immunoSEQ multiplex PCR; TCRdb keeps only in-frame clonotypes and omits some of them. Altogether just over 150,000 clones are present, under 75% being singletons, with the ten largest covering around 6.8%. This sample was taken from a study of cytomegalovirus exposure and HLA in healthy donors. Notes on the study in general: There were some V segments, including TRBV6-2 and TRBV6-3, excluded as indistinguishable. An apparent linkage of common viral pathogens to several of the most significant clusters emerged in a later analysis. DRB1 showed the most TCR associations and HLA-C the fewest in a later analysis, as rates varied by HLA locus. The study designated 160 or so TCR beta chains cytomegalovirus-associated.

CDR1 is SGHRS and CDR2 is YFSETQ in the germline V gene. The CDR3 is made up of 13 amino acids. The sequence was obtained from a man in his forties or fifties in good health and CMV-seropositive. Sample: PBMCs. This chain joins TRBV5-1 and TRBJ1-1, with no clear D. CDR3 amino acids: CASSFGSYTEVFF. The CDR3 DNA reads as TGCGCCAGCAGCTTCGGGTCGTACACTGAAGTTTTCTTT.